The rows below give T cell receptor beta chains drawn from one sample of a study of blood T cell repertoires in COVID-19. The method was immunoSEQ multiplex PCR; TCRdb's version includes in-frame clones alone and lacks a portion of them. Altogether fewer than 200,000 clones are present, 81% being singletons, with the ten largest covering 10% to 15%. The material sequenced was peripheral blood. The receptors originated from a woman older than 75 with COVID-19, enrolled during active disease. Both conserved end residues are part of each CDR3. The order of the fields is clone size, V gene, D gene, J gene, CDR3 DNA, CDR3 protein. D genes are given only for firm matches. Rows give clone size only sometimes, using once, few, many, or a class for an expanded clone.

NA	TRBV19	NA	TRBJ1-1	TGTGCCAGTAGTATAGGAGCATTCACTGAAGCTTTCTTT	CASSIGAFTEAFF
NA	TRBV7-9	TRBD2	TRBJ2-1	TGTGCCAGCAGCCGTGGACTAGCGGGATACAATGAGCAGTTCTTC	CASSRGLAGYNEQFF
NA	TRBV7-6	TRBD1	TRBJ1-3	TGTGCCAGCAGCCCGGGACAGAAGCCTGGAAACACCATATATTTT	CASSPGQKPGNTIYF
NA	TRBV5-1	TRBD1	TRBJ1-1	TGCGCCAGCACGGGGCCAGGGGGTACCACTGAAGCTTTCTTT	CASTGPGGTTEAFF
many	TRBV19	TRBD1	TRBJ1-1	TGTGCCAGTAGTAGGGGGACAGGCTGGGGTCCGAAAACTGAAGCTTTCTTT	CASSRGTGWGPKTEAFF
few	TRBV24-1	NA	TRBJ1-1	TGTGCCACCAGTGATTTTGGAGTTACTGAAGCTTTCTTT	CATSDFGVTEAFF
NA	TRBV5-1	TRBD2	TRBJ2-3	TGCGCCAGCAGCTTGTGGGGGACTAGCGGGGGCACAGATACGCAGTATTTT	CASSLWGTSGGTDTQYF
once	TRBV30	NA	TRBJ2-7	TGTGCCTGGACCCGGACGCGAGGGGAGCAGTACTTC	CAWTRTRGEQYF
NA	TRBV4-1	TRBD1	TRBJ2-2	TGCGCCAGCAGCCAAGGCAGGGGGCGGTTTAGGGACGGGGAGCTGTTTTTT	CASSQGRGRFRDGELFF
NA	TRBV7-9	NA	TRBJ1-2	TGTGCCAGCAGCTTAGCGCAGGACCCTGGAGGGTATGGCTACACCTTC	CASSLAQDPGGYGYTF
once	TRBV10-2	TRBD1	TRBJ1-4	TGCGCCAGCAGTGGGGGACAGTTAAATAATGAAAAACTGTTTTTT	CASSGGQLNNEKLFF
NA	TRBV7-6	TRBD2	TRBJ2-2	TGTGCCAGCAGCCGCCACACTAGCGGGAGGGCGAACACCGGGGAGCTGTTTTTT	CASSRHTSGRANTGELFF
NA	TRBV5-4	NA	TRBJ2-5	TGTGCCAGCAGCCCAAGGACTAACCAAGAGACCCAGTACTTC	CASSPRTNQETQYF
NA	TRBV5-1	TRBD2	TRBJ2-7	TGCGCCAGCAGCTCTAGCGGGGGGGGATCCTACGAGCAGTACTTC	CASSSSGGGSYEQYF
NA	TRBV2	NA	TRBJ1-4	TGTGCCAGCAGAGGGGACTTGGTGGGAAAACTGTTTTTT	CASRGDLVGKLFF
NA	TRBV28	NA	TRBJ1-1	TGTGCCAGCAGTCCGGAGGTTCCAACTGAAGCTTTCTTT	CASSPEVPTEAFF
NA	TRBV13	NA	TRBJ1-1	TGTGCCAGCAGCTTAGGTTCAGGCCTTGAAGCTTTCTTT	CASSLGSGLEAFF
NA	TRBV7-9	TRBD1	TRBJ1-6	TGTGCCAGCAGCCCCGGACAGGGGGCGGGATTACTCCACTTT	CASSPGQGAGLLHF
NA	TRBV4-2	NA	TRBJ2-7	TGTGCCAGCAGCCCAACCAGGGTAAGATCCTACGAGCAGTACTTC	CASSPTRVRSYEQYF
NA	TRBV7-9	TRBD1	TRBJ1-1	TGTGCCAGCAGCTTAGCTGCCGGGACAGGGCTAACTGAAGCTTTCTTT	CASSLAAGTGLTEAFF
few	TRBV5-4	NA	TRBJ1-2	TGTGCCAGCAGACCCAGGGTCTCAGGTGGCTACACCTTC	CASRPRVSGGYTF
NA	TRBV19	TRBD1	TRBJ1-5	TGTGCCAGTAGTATCAGACAGGGAACCGATCAGCCCCAGCATTTT	CASSIRQGTDQPQHF
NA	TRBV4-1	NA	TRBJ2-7	TGCGCCAGCAGCGGGCGGGACTACGAGCAGTACTTC	CASSGRDYEQYF
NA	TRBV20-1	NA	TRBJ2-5	TGCAGTGCTAGTCTAGAGGAGACCCAGTACTTC	CSASLEETQYF
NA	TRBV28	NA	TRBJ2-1	TGTGCCAGCAGCCAACAGGGCGGGGGCAATGAGCAGTTCTTC	CASSQQGGGNEQFF
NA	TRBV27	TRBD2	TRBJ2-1	TGTGCCAGCAGTACCTGGACTAGCGGGAGTTACAATGAGCAGTTCTTC	CASSTWTSGSYNEQFF